One and the same sample provided the 22 T cell receptor beta chains below, sequenced in a study of neurological immune-mediated disorders. TCRdb re-analysed the 5' RACE reads in MiXCR, keeping a single row per CDR3 protein. The data show 60,000 to 70,000 distinct CDR3 sequences, roughly 5% seen once. Sequenced input: PBMCs. All receptors come from a human donor with multiple sclerosis. The donor label of this sample is uncertain.

The table lists this clonotype with many counts. The rearrangement links TRBV15 to TRBJ1-1; D gene ambiguous. Germline V gives CDR1 LNHNV, CDR2 YYDKDF (reference sequence). The CDR3 runs 13 residues. V was pared by 8 bases and J by 0 bases, with 10 bases between. This chain's CDR3 is CATGVNLNTEAFF. Written as DNA, the CDR3 is TGTGCCACCGGAGTGAACCTGAACACTGAAGCTTTCTTT.

This clonotype appeared many times. The rearrangement links TRBV5-1 to TRBJ2-1; 7 nucleotides align to TRBD2. With V trimmed by 3 bases and J by 7 bases, 7 bases remained unmatched. CDR1 is SGHRS and CDR2 is YFSETQ in the germline V gene. The CDR3 totals 14 residues. The CDR3 is CASSSVGGANEQFF. CDR3 DNA sequence: TGCGCCAGCAGCTCCGTGGGAGGGGCGAATGAGCAGTTCTTC.

This clonotype was seen many times. The rearrangement links TRBV5-1 to TRBJ1-6, with D unresolved. CDR3 size: 14 residues. Germline CDR1 and CDR2: SGHRS and YFSETQ. V was shortened by 0 bases and J by 2 bases, with 3 bases between the two germline ends. CDR3 sequence: CASSLGPYNSPLHF. The DNA for the CDR3 is TGCGCCAGCAGCTTGGGACCCTATAATTCACCCCTCCACTTT.

The table lists this clonotype with many counts. This rearrangement joins TRBV7-2 to TRBJ1-4; maybe TRBD1 (5 bases). CDR1 and CDR2 from the germline V gene are SGHTA and FQGNSA. This CDR3 contains 15 residues. V was cut by 5 bases and J by 7 bases, with 17 bases left in between. The CDR3 DNA follows: TGTGCCAGCAGCCCAAGGTTGGGGGGGGGTGAAAAACTGTTTTTT. Protein product: CASSPRLGGGEKLFF.

Ten or more counts support this clonotype. The chain links TRBV5-1 to TRBJ2-7; D may be TRBD1 (6 bases). The V end lost 0 bases, the J end lost 3 bases, and 10 bases lay between the germline ends. The CDR3 contains 14 residues. Germline values: CDR1 SGHRS, CDR2 YFSETQ. The CDR3 loop is CASSLAGGYYEQYF. DNA of the CDR3: TGCGCCAGCAGCTTGGCTGGGGGCTACTACGAGCAGTACTTC.

This clonotype was counted many times. J is TRBJ1-2 and V is TRBV7-2, with 7 bases lining up with TRBD1. The CDR3 covers 15 residues. Per germline, CDR1 SGHTA and CDR2 FQGNSA. Germline trimming cut 5 bases from V and 4 bases from J; bases unmatched to any gene: 10. The CDR3 DNA follows: TGTGCCAGCAGCCCTCAGGGGGGAGCCGGCTATGGCTACACCTTC. This codes for CASSPQGGAGYGYTF.

This clonotype was detected a few times. The chain joins TRBV5-5 to TRBJ1-1; TRBD1 might be the D (5 bases). CDR1 and CDR2 from the germline V gene are SGHKS and YYEKEE (reference sequence). V gave up 4 bases and J gave up 0 bases, with 10 bases separating them. The CDR3 contains 14 residues. The CDR3 sequence: CASSTDRVNTEAFF. CDR3 sequence (DNA): TGTGCCAGCAGCACCGACAGAGTGAACACTGAAGCTTTCTTT. Using reference TRBV5-5 and TRBJ1-1 for the parts outside the CDR3, the full variable domain is DAGVTQSPTHLIKTRGQQVTLRCSPISGHKSVSWYQQVLGQGPQFIFQYYEKEERGRGNFPDRFSARQFPNYSSELNVNALLLGDSALYLCASSTDRVNTEAFFGQGTRLTVV.

This clonotype has ten or more counts. This chain joins TRBV4-1 and TRBJ1-4; 7 bases match TRBD1. V lost 4 bases to trimming and J lost 8 bases; unmatched junction nucleotides: 7. In germline, CDR1 is MGHRA, CDR2 YSYEKL. The CDR3 contains 14 residues. The chain's CDR3 is CASSLGQAREKLFF. CDR3 nucleotide sequence: TGCGCCAGCAGCCTTGGACAGGCGAGGGAAAAACTGTTTTTT.

The V call is TRBV7-2, the J call TRBJ2-2; unclear D gene. V lost 1 base, J lost 4 bases, and 10 bases lay in between. Germline CDR1 reads SGHTA; CDR2 reads FQGNSA. The CDR3 runs to 15 residues. CDR3 sequence reads: CASSLDIWTTGELFF. CDR3 in DNA: TGTGCCAGCAGCTTAGACATTTGGACCACCGGGGAGCTGTTTTTT.

This clonotype was seen ten or more times. One end of the junction is discordant with germline, which a read error may explain. The V call is TRBV5-6, the J call TRBJ2-7; weak D call: TRBD1 (6 bases). This CDR3 has 11 residues. CDR1 SGHDT and CDR2 YYEEEE come from the germline V gene. CDR3 sequence reads: CASSSSQGFKF. The CDR3 coding sequence is TGTGCCAGCAGCTCCTCACAGGGTTTCAAATTC.

This clonotype appeared many times. The chain combines TRBV6-2 or TRBV6-3 with TRBJ2-7, with 11 bases aligning to TRBD2. The CDR3 sequence is 15 residues long. V lost 6 bases and J lost 2; bases outside the gene matches: 6. The V gene's germline CDR1 is MNHEY and CDR2 SVGEGT. The CDR3 spells CASSLGTSGTYEQYF. The DNA for the CDR3 is TGTGCCAGCAGCCTAGGGACTAGCGGCACCTACGAGCAGTACTTC.

The chain links TRBV19 to TRBJ2-1; D perhaps matches TRBD1 (5 bases). The length of the CDR3 is 14 residues. Looked up from germline, CDR1 is LNHDA and CDR2 is SQIVND (reference sequence). Trimming removed 7 bases at V and 5 bases at J, with 15 bases between. Here the CDR3 reads CASNPGQGNNEQFF. The CDR3 region has the DNA TGTGCCAGTAACCCAGGACAAGGAAACAATGAGCAGTTCTTC. The entire variable domain, with the rest obtained from reference TRBV19 and TRBJ2-1, is as follows: DGGITQSPKYLFRKEGQNVTLSCEQNLNHDAMYWYRQDPGQGLRLIYYSQIVNDFQKGDIAEGYSVSREKKESFPLTVTSAQKNPTAFYLCASNPGQGNNEQFFGPGTRLTVL.

This clonotype was seen repeatedly, ten times or more. This chain connects TRBV5-1 to TRBJ2-1; 9 bases fit TRBD1. The ends lost 1 base at V and 5 bases at J; junction bases unmatched: 1. The length of the CDR3 is 14 residues. CDR1 and CDR2 from the germline V gene are SGHRS and YFSETQ. This chain's CDR3 is CASSLRTGDNEQFF. In DNA, the CDR3 is TGCGCCAGCAGCTTGAGGACAGGGGACAATGAGCAGTTCTTC.

This clonotype has ten or more counts. The chain is built from TRBV5-1 and TRBJ2-5, with 12 bases that match TRBD2. Germline CDR1 is SGHRS and CDR2 is YFSETQ. V was clipped by 4 bases and J by 5 bases; unmatched bases: 6. The CDR3 is made up of 15 amino acids. CDR3 in amino acids: CASSARLAGVETQYF. CDR3 nucleotide sequence: TGCGCCAGCAGCGCTCGACTAGCGGGGGTCGAGACCCAGTACTTC.

This clonotype was counted ten times or more. The gene calls are TRBV4-1 and TRBJ1-3; perhaps TRBD1 as D (6 bases). There are 14 residues in the CDR3. Germline lookup yields CDR1 MGHRA and CDR2 YSYEKL. Trimming pared 0 bases from V and 7 bases from J, leaving 10 bases between. CDR3 nucleotides: TGCGCCAGCAGCCAAGAAGGGACAAGGAACACCATATATTTT. This sequence encodes CASSQEGTRNTIYF.

In this sample, this clonotype turned up many times. This chain links TRBV10-3 with TRBJ2-7, with unresolved D. CDR3 length: 12 amino acids. Trimming stripped 3 bases from V and 2 bases from J, with 5 bases between. Germline CDR1 and CDR2: ENHRY and SYGVKD. CDR3 sequence reads: CAISEGTYEQYF. Written as DNA, the CDR3 is TGTGCCATCAGTGAAGGCACCTACGAGCAGTACTTC.

This clonotype has at least ten counts. V and J are TRBV9 and TRBJ2-1, with D tentatively TRBD2 (5 bases). The CDR3 has 15 residues. Germline CDR1 and CDR2: SGDLS and YYNGEE. The V gene lost 0 bases and the J gene lost 0 bases, with 7 bases spanning the gap. The CDR3 reads CASSVVGNSYNEQFF. In DNA, the CDR3 is TGTGCCAGCAGCGTAGTCGGGAACTCCTACAATGAGCAGTTCTTC.

This clonotype was found many times. The chain joins TRBV7-8 to TRBJ1-3; D gene unclear. Germline lookup yields CDR1 SGHVS and CDR2 FQNEAQ. The CDR3 is made up of 12 amino acids. The V end was cut by 3 bases, the J end by 4 bases, with 4 bases between. CDR3 loop: CASSFNGNTIYF. CDR3 nucleotides: TGTGCCAGCAGCTTCAACGGAAACACCATATATTTT.

This clonotype was counted many times. This rearrangement joins TRBV5-1 to TRBJ1-6, with 8 bases matching TRBD1. Germline V CDR1 and CDR2: SGHRS, YFSETQ. The CDR3 covers 17 residues. V lost 4 bases and J lost 0; bases outside the gene matches: 6. The chain's CDR3 is CASSIRQGSSYNSPLHF. Here the CDR3 DNA reads TGCGCCAGCAGCATACGACAGGGGAGCTCCTATAATTCACCCCTCCACTTT.

This clonotype was picked up many times. The chain is built from TRBV5-1 and TRBJ2-3; D assignment may be TRBD1 or TRBD2 (6 bases each). Germline V lookup: CDR1 SGHRS, CDR2 YFSETQ. V was pared by 2 bases and J by 5 bases, with 12 bases between. The CDR3 runs 14 residues. Written as DNA, the CDR3 is TGCGCCAGCAGCTTCCCGGGGGCTGAAGATACGCAGTATTTT. Translation: CASSFPGAEDTQYF.

This clonotype was detected only a few times. The chain has TRBV3-1 and TRBJ2-6; D might be TRBD1 (5 bases). The CDR3 sequence is 16 residues long. CDR1 and CDR2 (germline): LGHDT, YNNKEL (reference sequence). V was trimmed by 4 bases and J by 1 base, leaving 11 bases between them. The DNA of the CDR3 is TGTGCCAGCAGCCCTATCCAGGGTTCTGGGGCCAACGTCCTGACTTTC. Protein product: CASSPIQGSGANVLTF.

This clonotype was counted many times. The rearrangement links TRBV10-3 to TRBJ1-1; 8 bases match TRBD1. Germline lookup yields CDR1 ENHRY and CDR2 SYGVKD. With 5 bases clipped from V and 11 bases from J, the junction kept 16 bases outside the gene matches. CDR3 length equals 15 residues. This chain's CDR3 is CAISPWTGQGMFAFF. DNA of the CDR3: TGTGCCATCAGTCCCTGGACAGGGCAGGGTATGTTTGCTTTCTTT.